Shown below are 29 T cell receptor beta chains from a single sample sequenced in a study of blood T cell repertoires in COVID-19. Libraries were prepared by immunoSEQ multiplex PCR; TCRdb keeps only in-frame clonotypes and omits some of them. The sample has about 310,000 clones, around nine tenths seen once. Sequencing used peripheral blood. These TCRs come from a man in his fifties or sixties with active or convalescent COVID-19.

In this sample, this clone turned up once. This chain uses TRBV5-5 with TRBJ1-2; tentatively, D is TRBD1 (5 bases). Germline V gene sequence: CDR1 SGHKS, CDR2 YYEKEE (reference sequence). CDR3 length: 15 residues. Trimming cost V 4 bases and J 0 bases, with 13 bases left between them. The CDR3 here is CASSPTGDPNYGYTF. The DNA of the CDR3 is TGTGCCAGCAGCCCAACAGGAGACCCTAACTATGGCTACACCTTC.

J is TRBJ1-1 and V is TRBV18, with D perhaps matching TRBD1 (6 bases). V dropped 3 bases and J dropped 5 bases, with 16 bases sitting between them. Per the germline V gene, CDR1 is KGHSH and CDR2 is LQKENI. The CDR3 covers 15 residues. In DNA, the CDR3 is TGTGCCAGCTCACCTCTACCGGGCAGGGGAACTGAAGCTTTCTTT. The encoded protein is CASSPLPGRGTEAFF.

The gene calls are TRBV7-9 and TRBJ1-1; unclear D gene. Germline V gene data show CDR1 as SEHNR and CDR2 as FQNEAQ (reference sequence). V lost 2 bases and J 11 bases, leaving 12 bases between the germline ends. This CDR3 is built from 12 residues. In DNA form, the CDR3 reads TGTGCCAGCAGCTTAACGGTCCCGGAGGCTTTCTTT. This gives the protein CASSLTVPEAFF. The full variable domain, its missing parts supplied by reference TRBV7-9 and TRBJ1-1, is DTGVSQNPRHKITKRGQNVTFRCDPISEHNRLYWYRQTLGQGPEFLTYFQNEAQLEKSRLLSDRFSAERPKGSFSTLEIQRTEQGDSAMYLCASSLTVPEAFFGQGTRLTVV.

By frequency in the sample, this clone is medium-sized. The CDR3 is CASTQGALNEQYF. The CDR3 DNA sequence: TGTGCCAGCACCCAGGGGGCGCTTAACGAGCAGTACTTC. The chain uses TRBV25-1 and TRBJ2-7; 8 nucleotides align to TRBD1. Germline V gives CDR1 MGHDK, CDR2 SYGVNS. The V segment lost 7 bases and the J segment 5 bases; nucleotides outside the gene matches: 7. CDR3 length: 13 amino acids.

The gene calls are TRBV29-1 and TRBJ2-5, with 14 bases aligning to TRBD2. This CDR3 spans 16 amino acids. V shed 4 bases, J shed 4 bases, and the junction held 8 bases outside the gene matches. Germline V lookup: CDR1 SQVTM, CDR2 ANQGSEA. CDR3 in DNA: TGCAGCGTTGTGACTAGCGGGAGGGCCCGCGGAGAGACCCAGTACTTC. Translated: CSVVTSGRARGETQYF.

This clone was observed a handful of times. This chain links TRBV7-9 with TRBJ1-1, with D perhaps TRBD1 (5 bases). The CDR3 covers 14 residues. Germline V gives CDR1 SEHNR, CDR2 FQNEAQ (reference sequence). V was clipped by 0 bases and J by 5 bases, with 10 bases between them. CDR3 coding DNA: TGTGCCAGCAGCTTAGCCGGGACTCATACTGAAGCTTTCTTT. This gives the protein CASSLAGTHTEAFF.

The rearrangement joins TRBV6-2 or TRBV6-3 to TRBJ2-7, with D possibly being TRBD1 (6 bases). CDR1 MNHEY and CDR2 SVGEGT come from the germline V gene. The CDR3 totals 15 residues. The V end was cut by 0 bases, the J end by 2 bases, with 11 bases between. CDR3 sequence: CASSYSSQGTYEQYF. DNA of the CDR3: TGTGCCAGCAGTTACTCATCGCAGGGGACCTACGAGCAGTACTTC.

The chain joins TRBV5-6 to TRBJ1-2, with TRBD1 matching over 7 bases. CDR3 length: 13 amino acids. V was pared by 4 bases and J by 8 bases, with 8 bases of the junction left unmatched. From germline, CDR1 is SGHDT and CDR2 YYEEEE. The CDR3 DNA sequence: TGTGCCAGCAGCCGCGACAGGGCTGGCGGCTACACCTTC. It specifies CASSRDRAGGYTF.

This rearrangement joins TRBV2 to TRBJ1-5; 8 bases map to TRBD1. This CDR3 has 14 amino acids. Germline CDR1 SNHLY, CDR2 FYNNEI. The V gene end was trimmed by 7 bases and the J gene end by 4 bases; junction bases not matched to a gene: 6. For the CDR3, the DNA is TGTGCCAGCAAAGGACAGGGACGGAATCAGCCCCAGCATTTT. Protein: CASKGQGRNQPQHF.

V gene TRBV7-7 combines with J gene TRBJ2-5; TRBD2 might be the D (5 bases). Looked up from germline, CDR1 is SSHAT and CDR2 is FNYEAQ (reference sequence). The CDR3 spans 14 residues. The ends were cut back, 1 base at V and 2 bases at J, with 8 bases in the middle. The CDR3 DNA follows: TGTGCCAGCAGCTTAGTGCCGGGGCAAGAGACCCAGTACTTC. As protein: CASSLVPGQETQYF. The variable domain in full, completed from reference TRBV7-7 and TRBJ2-5, reads GAGVSQSPRYKVTKRGQDVTLRCDPISSHATLYWYQQALGQGPEFLTYFNYEAQPDKSGLPSDRFSAERPEGSISTLTIQRTEQRDSAMYRCASSLVPGQETQYFGPGTRLLVL.

The V call is TRBV7-8, the J call TRBJ1-4, with D possibly being TRBD1 (6 bases). With 4 bases removed from V and 2 bases from J, the gap between germline ends came to 14 bases. Germline V gene data show CDR1 as SGHVS and CDR2 as FQNEAQ. The CDR3 consists of 16 residues. The CDR3 sequence: CASSSQGRGTNEKLFF. DNA of the CDR3: TGTGCCAGCAGCTCCCAGGGGAGAGGGACTAATGAAAAACTGTTTTTT.

CDR3 amino acids: CASSQGTSGVIYEQFF. CDR3 in DNA: TGCGCCAGCAGCCAAGGTACTAGCGGGGTAATTTATGAGCAGTTCTTC. This rearrangement joins TRBV4-1 to TRBJ2-1; 10 bases map to TRBD2. V lost 1 base to trimming and J lost 8 bases; unmatched junction nucleotides: 8. Germline V gene data show CDR1 as MGHRA and CDR2 as YSYEKL. The CDR3 spans 16 residues.

The CDR3 protein is CASSAQAGTGVGTDTQYF. The CDR3 DNA follows: TGTGCCAGCAGTGCCCAGGCCGGGACAGGGGTAGGCACAGATACGCAGTATTTT. The V gene is TRBV25-1, the J gene TRBJ2-3; 10 nucleotides align to TRBD1. V shed 4 bases, J shed 1 base, and the junction held 11 bases outside the gene matches. CDR1 MGHDK and CDR2 SYGVNS come from the germline V gene. CDR3 length equals 18 residues.

The chain carries TRBV5-6 and TRBJ2-3, with a tentative D call TRBD2 (5 bases). Germline V lookup: CDR1 SGHDT, CDR2 YYEEEE. Trimming shortened V by 0 bases and J by 0 bases, and 17 bases separated the two germline ends. This CDR3 region has 18 residues. The DNA of the CDR3 is TGTGCCAGCAGCTTGGATCGGGGTACGGTTCGAAGCACAGATACGCAGTATTTT. The encoded protein is CASSLDRGTVRSTDTQYF.

V and J are TRBV9 and TRBJ1-4; TRBD1 matches at 8 bases. V lost 0 bases, J lost 5 bases, and 0 bases stayed unmatched. The CDR3 covers 14 residues. In germline, CDR1 is SGDLS, CDR2 YYNGEE. The CDR3: CASSVDRGNEKLFF. In DNA, the CDR3 is TGTGCCAGCAGCGTAGACAGGGGGAATGAAAAACTGTTTTTT.

The rearrangement joins TRBV7-2 to TRBJ1-1; 9 nucleotides agree with TRBD1. CDR3 length: 13 amino acids. Germline lookup yields CDR1 SGHTA and CDR2 FQGNSA. The V and J ends lost 5 bases and 11 bases, in that order; junction bases with no gene match: 9. CDR3 in DNA: TGTGCCAGCAGCGCCCATACAGGGGGCGACGCTTTCTTT. Translated: CASSAHTGGDAFF.

This clone was picked up one time. This chain uses TRBV9 with TRBJ2-5, with a tentative D call TRBD1 (5 bases). Germline CDR1 reads SGDLS; CDR2 reads YYNGEE. This CDR3 spans 16 amino acids. V was trimmed by 0 bases and J by 4 bases, leaving 16 bases between them. This CDR3 reads CASSVVSGWSPETQYF. CDR3 DNA sequence: TGTGCCAGCAGCGTAGTGTCAGGGTGGTCACCAGAGACCCAGTACTTC.

The chain uses TRBV10-2 and TRBJ2-3; 9 bases agree with TRBD1. This CDR3 has 14 residues. V lost 6 bases, J lost 6 bases, and 7 bases stayed unmatched. Germline V gene data show CDR1 as WSHSY and CDR2 as SAAADI. CDR3 region: CASRLTGGWDTQYF. CDR3 in DNA: TGCGCCAGCAGACTGACAGGGGGATGGGATACGCAGTATTTT.

The chain employs TRBV6-6 and TRBJ2-7; D possibly corresponds to TRBD2 (6 bases). This CDR3 has 14 residues. Trimming left V 6 bases short and J 3 bases short, with 15 bases between. Germline CDR1 and CDR2: MNHNY and SVGAGI (reference sequence). This CDR3 is CASRSGDGYYEQYF. The CDR3 DNA sequence: TGTGCCAGCAGGTCGGGGGACGGATACTACGAGCAGTACTTC.

Concerning this clone: This CDR3 is also generated by other DNA sequences in the sample. The chain employs TRBV2 and TRBJ2-7; 10 bases map to TRBD2. V trimming: 2 bases; J trimming: 2 bases; junction bases outside the gene matches: 3. CDR1 SNHLY and CDR2 FYNNEI come from the germline V gene. The CDR3 contains 15 residues. The CDR3 bases are TGTGCCAGCAGTGAAAGGACTAGCGGAACCTACGAGCAGTACTTC. Protein product: CASSERTSGTYEQYF.

The chain recombines TRBV7-3 with TRBJ2-5, with 8 bases matching TRBD1. CDR1 SGHTA and CDR2 FQGTGA come from the germline V gene. Trimming cost V 3 bases and J 4 bases; bases outside gene matches: 4. This CDR3 region has 14 residues. Here the CDR3 DNA reads TGTGCCAGCAGCTTCACAGGGGGAGGAGAGACCCAGTACTTC. Encoded protein: CASSFTGGGETQYF.

This chain uses TRBV12-3 or TRBV12-4 with TRBJ2-1; D is ambiguous. The V and J ends lost 4 bases and 10 bases respectively, with 14 bases between them. This CDR3 is 13 amino acids long. CDR3 in DNA: TGTGCCAGCAGTTACCACCCCTCAGGCGAGCAGTTCTTC. Residues: CASSYHPSGEQFF.

This clone has just a few counts. V usage is TRBV30 and J usage is TRBJ2-7; the D is unclear. Germline V gene sequence: CDR1 GTSNPN, CDR2 SVGIG (reference sequence). CDR3 length: 14 amino acids. V shed 1 base and J shed 3 bases, with 13 bases lying between them. The CDR3 DNA reads TGTGCCTGGAGTGATTCCGGAGCGATCTACGAGCAGTACTTC. It encodes CAWSDSGAIYEQYF.

V gene TRBV28 combines with J gene TRBJ1-4; 10 positions match TRBD1. The CDR3 contains 12 residues. Germline CDR1 and CDR2: MDHEN and SYDVKM. Germline trimming cut 5 bases from V and 14 bases from J; bases unmatched to any gene: 5. CDR3 DNA sequence: TGTGCCAGCAGTCCCCCGGGACAGGGGCTGTTTTTT. As protein: CASSPPGQGLFF.

This clone was observed a handful of times. V usage is TRBV5-6 and J usage is TRBJ1-1; 7 bases fit TRBD1. The germline V gene encodes CDR1 SGHDT and CDR2 YYEEEE. J gave up 8 bases and V 4 bases, and 11 bases lay outside the gene matches. The CDR3 has 14 residues. CDR3 in amino acids: CASSGGQAHAEAFF. In DNA, the CDR3 is TGTGCCAGCAGCGGAGGACAGGCTCACGCGGAAGCTTTCTTT.

This chain uses TRBV18 with TRBJ1-5; D perhaps matches TRBD1 (5 bases). The V end lost 2 bases, the J end lost 2 bases, and 13 bases lay between the germline ends. From germline, CDR1 is KGHSH and CDR2 LQKENI. The CDR3 sequence is 16 residues long. As DNA, the CDR3 is TGTGCCAGCTCACCAGGGCAGGGAAGCGGCAATCAGCCCCAGCATTTT. This codes for CASSPGQGSGNQPQHF.

The gene calls are TRBV7-3 and TRBJ2-1; D unclear. This CDR3 comprises 13 residues. CDR1 is SGHTA, CDR2 FQGTGA, per germline. Trimming shortened V by 2 bases and J by 5 bases, and 7 bases separated the two germline ends. CDR3 DNA sequence: TGTGCCAGCAGCTTAGCCAGTGACAATGAGCAGTTCTTC. Its translation is CASSLASDNEQFF.

This chain links TRBV7-2 with TRBJ2-3; 8 nucleotides match TRBD2. The CDR3 is 17 residues long. J gave up 2 bases and V 2 bases, and 9 bases lay outside the gene matches. Germline CDR1 SGHTA, CDR2 FQGNSA. This CDR3 reads CASSLTRGDPNTDTQYF. The CDR3 DNA sequence: TGTGCCAGCAGCTTAACGCGGGGGGATCCCAACACAGATACGCAGTATTTT.

The chain employs TRBV7-3 and TRBJ1-1, with 9 bases matching TRBD1. The CDR3 has 15 residues. The V gene end was trimmed by 2 bases and the J gene end by 1 base; junction bases not matched to a gene: 2. In germline, CDR1 is SGHTA, CDR2 FQGTGA. The CDR3 is CASSLSGQGNTEAFF. The CDR3 DNA reads TGTGCCAGCAGCTTATCGGGACAGGGGAACACTGAAGCTTTCTTT. Combining the CDR3 with reference TRBV7-3 and TRBJ1-1 gives the whole variable domain GAGVSQTPSNKVTEKGKYVELRCDPISGHTALYWYRQSLGQGPEFLIYFQGTGAADDSGLPNDRFFAVRPEGSVSTLKIQRTERGDSAVYLCASSLSGQGNTEAFFGQGTRLTVV.